One and the same sample provided the 32 T cell receptor beta chains below, sequenced in a study of blood T cell repertoires in COVID-19. Sequenced by immunoSEQ multiplex PCR; TCRdb stores in-frame clones only, minus some. The table has roughly 200,000 clones, around four fifths seen once; the top ten hold 2.8%. Sequencing was performed on peripheral blood. These receptors originate from an elderly woman with active or convalescent COVID-19.

A few counts support this clone. The chain carries TRBV5-1 and TRBJ1-5; perhaps TRBD1 as D (6 bases). V lost 2 bases and J 0 bases, leaving 9 bases between the germline ends. Germline CDR1 is SGHRS and CDR2 is YFSETQ. The CDR3 loop spans 15 amino acids. The CDR3 here is CASSLQGYSNQPQHF. In DNA form, the CDR3 reads TGCGCCAGCAGCTTACAGGGTTATAGCAATCAGCCCCAGCATTTT.

Only a few counts were recorded for this clone. This rearrangement joins TRBV7-9 to TRBJ2-7; D is possibly TRBD2 (5 bases). CDR1 is SEHNR and CDR2 is FQNEAQ in the germline V gene (reference sequence). V was shortened by 4 bases and J by 6 bases, with 10 bases between the two germline ends. CDR3 length: 12 residues. CDR3 sequence: CASSYEGSEQYF. As DNA, the CDR3 is TGTGCCAGCAGCTACGAGGGATCCGAGCAGTACTTC. The whole variable domain, filled in from reference TRBV7-9 and TRBJ2-7, reads DTGVSQNPRHKITKRGQNVTFRCDPISEHNRLYWYRQTLGQGPEFLTYFQNEAQLEKSRLLSDRFSAERPKGSFSTLEIQRTEQGDSAMYLCASSYEGSEQYFGPGTRLTVT.

The chain joins TRBV5-4 to TRBJ2-1; D might be TRBD2 (7 bases). This CDR3 is built from 16 residues. CDR1 and CDR2 from the germline V gene are SGHNT and YYREEE (reference sequence). The germline V and J ends were trimmed by 5 bases and 0 bases, with 15 bases remaining between them. The CDR3 sequence: CASRLGGGSSYNEQFF. The CDR3 DNA follows: TGTGCCAGCAGGCTGGGGGGCGGGAGCTCCTACAATGAGCAGTTCTTC.

With respect to this clone: A junction end diverges from the germline sequence, so it may reflect a read error. The chain employs TRBV6-5 and TRBJ1-3; D unclear. In germline, CDR1 is MNHEY, CDR2 SVGAGI. This CDR3 spans 12 amino acids. In nucleotides, the CDR3 is TGTGCCAGCACGGGAAATCCAAAGTCGTACAGCTTT. Protein product: CASTGNPKSYSF.

The chain has TRBV6-5 and TRBJ1-1; D not resolved. Trimming took off 1 base at V and 1 base at J, with 7 bases between the two ends. In germline, CDR1 is MNHEY, CDR2 SVGAGI. This CDR3 spans 14 amino acids. The CDR3 DNA is TGTGCCAGCAGTTACTATAGTGCGAACACTGAAGCTTTCTTT. This codes for CASSYYSANTEAFF.

The chain combines TRBV6-4 with TRBJ2-5; 8 nucleotides align to TRBD1. Trimming at V came to 8 bases and at J to 6 bases, leaving 8 bases not matched to a gene. Germline CDR1 reads MRHNA; CDR2 reads SNTAGT. This CDR3 region has 13 residues. In nucleotides, the CDR3 is TGTGCCAGCGATGACAGGGGAGGACAGACCCAGTACTTC. The encoded protein is CASDDRGGQTQYF.

This chain joins TRBV18 and TRBJ1-1; D is possibly TRBD1 (5 bases). V lost 3 bases and J 8 bases, leaving 10 bases between the germline ends. The germline V gene has CDR1 KGHSH and CDR2 LQKENI. The CDR3 extends over 12 amino acids. CDR3 DNA sequence: TGTGCCAGCTCACCGAGCGCAGGGGAAGCTTTCTTT. Residues: CASSPSAGEAFF.

The J gene is TRBJ1-2, the V gene TRBV19; D uncertain. This CDR3 spans 14 amino acids. The germline V gene has CDR1 LNHDA and CDR2 SQIVND (reference sequence). With 2 bases removed from V and 4 bases from J, the gap between germline ends came to 11 bases. CDR3 bases: TGTGCCAGTAGTATATTGGGAGCGCCCTATGGCTACACCTTC. Encoded protein: CASSILGAPYGYTF.

This clone was seen only once. The rearrangement joins TRBV27 to TRBJ2-1; D possibly corresponds to TRBD2 (6 bases). Germline V CDR1 and CDR2: MNHEY, SMNVEV (reference sequence). Trimming left V 3 bases short and J 4 bases short, with 13 bases between. CDR3 length equals 15 residues. CDR3 DNA sequence: TGTGCCAGCAGTTTTTATAGCGGCGAATACAATGAGCAGTTCTTC. Its protein product is CASSFYSGEYNEQFF.

The V and J genes are TRBV28 and TRBJ2-7; 9 bases are a match to TRBD1. Germline CDR1 is MDHEN and CDR2 is SYDVKM. The CDR3 extends over 14 amino acids. With 7 bases clipped from V and 5 bases from J, the junction kept 9 bases outside the gene matches. The CDR3 DNA reads TGTGCCAGCACCCTGGGACAGGGTGTCGACGAGCAGTACTTC. This gives the protein CASTLGQGVDEQYF. The whole variable domain, remainder taken from reference TRBV28 and TRBJ2-7, is DVKVTQSSRYLVKRTGEKVFLECVQDMDHENMFWYRQDPGLGLRLIYFSYDVKMKEKGDIPEGYSVSREKKERFSLILESASTNQTSMYLCASTLGQGVDEQYFGPGTRLTVT.

This clone showed up just once. At the DNA level, this CDR3 is encoded by other sequences in the same sample as well. CDR3 amino acids: CASSPAGGPYEQYF. DNA of the CDR3: TGTGCCAGCTCACCGGCAGGGGGCCCCTACGAGCAGTACTTC. The chain links TRBV18 to TRBJ2-7; 8 bases map to TRBD1. Germline loops: CDR1 KGHSH, CDR2 LQKENI. The CDR3 covers 14 residues. Trimming at V came to 3 bases and at J to 2 bases, leaving 3 bases not matched to a gene.

The J gene is TRBJ1-5, the V gene TRBV2; 10 bases align to TRBD1. This CDR3 spans 17 amino acids. The germline V gene has CDR1 SNHLY and CDR2 FYNNEI. V was pared by 2 bases and J by 7 bases, with 11 bases of the junction left unmatched. CDR3 amino acids: CASSEFGATGGGQPQHF. DNA of the CDR3: TGTGCCAGCAGTGAATTCGGGGCGACAGGGGGCGGACAGCCCCAGCATTTT.

This clone showed up just once. The rearrangement uses TRBV28 and TRBJ2-7; tentative D call: TRBD1 (6 bases). V shed 10 bases and J shed 1 base, with 14 bases lying between them. Germline loops: CDR1 MDHEN, CDR2 SYDVKM. The CDR3 loop spans 13 amino acids. The CDR3 is CATTPGQSYEQYF. CDR3 coding DNA: TGTGCCACCACTCCCGGACAGTCCTACGAGCAGTACTTC.

V is TRBV29-1 and J is TRBJ1-1, with a possible D match to TRBD1 (6 bases). The CDR3 is made up of 13 amino acids. The V end was cut by 5 bases, the J end by 4 bases, with 14 bases between. Germline CDR1 is SQVTM and CDR2 is ANQGSEA. The chain's CDR3 is CSVIEQGGTEAFF. CDR3 nucleotides: TGCAGCGTTATTGAACAGGGTGGCACTGAAGCTTTCTTT.

The J gene is TRBJ1-1, the V gene TRBV18; 10 bases fit TRBD1. Trimming cost V 1 base and J 3 bases; bases outside gene matches: 8. This CDR3 has 17 residues. From germline, CDR1 is KGHSH and CDR2 LQKENI. The CDR3 nucleotides read TGTGCCAGCTCACCACGGACAGGGGGTCTGGGGTACACTGAAGCTTTCTTT. Amino acid sequence: CASSPRTGGLGYTEAFF.

This chain joins TRBV27 and TRBJ1-2; tentatively, D is TRBD1 (5 bases). The V gene lost 0 bases and the J gene lost 8 bases, with 16 bases spanning the gap. This CDR3 has 15 amino acids. The V gene's germline CDR1 is MNHEY and CDR2 SMNVEV (reference sequence). The DNA for the CDR3 is TGTGCCAGCAGTTTATCCCGTCCAGGGTCTCTCGGCTACACCTTC. This translates into CASSLSRPGSLGYTF.

The chain has TRBV6-1 and TRBJ2-1, with 11 bases aligning to TRBD2. This CDR3 contains 16 residues. The germline V gene has CDR1 MNHNS and CDR2 SASEGT. The ends lost 0 bases at V and 7 bases at J; junction bases unmatched: 5. The CDR3 sequence: CASSEALSGGGNEQFF. The CDR3 nucleotides are TGTGCCAGCAGTGAAGCTCTTAGCGGGGGGGGGAATGAGCAGTTCTTC.

The chain is built from TRBV4-2 and TRBJ2-3, with 16 bases lining up with TRBD2. Unmatched junction bases numbered 9, after V lost 3 bases and J lost 3 bases. The CDR3 has 19 residues. Germline CDR1 reads LGHNA; CDR2 reads YNFKEQ. The CDR3 nucleotides read TGTGCCAGCAGCCAGCCCACCGGGACTAGCGGGGGGGCGACAGATACGCAGTATTTT. Protein: CASSQPTGTSGGATDTQYF.

The J gene is TRBJ1-1, the V gene TRBV3-1 (or the pseudogene TRBV3-2); weak D call: TRBD1 (6 bases). CDR1 and CDR2 (germline): LGHDT, YNNKEL (reference sequence). The CDR3 loop spans 15 amino acids. V was shortened by 6 bases and J by 1 base, with 15 bases between the two germline ends. The CDR3 DNA reads TGTGCCAGCAGACCTCTGGACAGTGAGAACACTGAAGCTTTCTTT. Amino acids: CASRPLDSENTEAFF.

This clone was counted between two and nine times. V gene TRBV19 combines with J gene TRBJ2-1; no clear D. The CDR3 has 14 residues. The V end lost 5 bases, the J end lost 4 bases, and 12 bases lay between the germline ends. Germline V gives CDR1 LNHDA, CDR2 SQIVND (reference sequence). The CDR3 reads CASSRGKPYNEQFF. The CDR3 DNA sequence: TGTGCCAGTAGTCGAGGAAAACCTTACAATGAGCAGTTCTTC.

The gene calls are TRBV29-1 and TRBJ1-1; D is unclear. Germline values: CDR1 SQVTM, CDR2 ANQGSEA. The CDR3 contains 13 residues. Trimming cost V 7 bases and J 6 bases, with 18 bases left between them. Here the CDR3 DNA reads TGCAGCGCCAAACGGGGAGGAACGGCTGAAGCTTTCTTT. This encodes CSAKRGGTAEAFF.

V and J are TRBV7-2 and TRBJ2-7; 13 nucleotides agree with TRBD2. J lost 1 base, V lost 5 bases, and 5 bases had no gene match. This CDR3 spans 16 amino acids. Germline-derived CDR1 and CDR2 are SGHTA and FQGNSA. CDR3 protein: CASSARLAGGSYEQYF. CDR3 DNA: TGTGCCAGCAGCGCCAGACTAGCGGGGGGTTCCTACGAGCAGTACTTC.

This chain connects TRBV19 to TRBJ2-1; 11 bases agree with TRBD2. The CDR3 runs to 15 residues. After removal of 6 bases from V and 5 bases from J, the junction contained 6 bases not matched to a gene. Germline CDR1 and CDR2: LNHDA and SQIVND (reference sequence). For the CDR3, the DNA is TGTGCCAGTAGATTAGCGGGGGGGGCGAACAATGAGCAGTTCTTC. Translation gives CASRLAGGANNEQFF.

J is TRBJ1-2 and V is TRBV7-2; 8 bases are a match to TRBD1. The CDR3 length is 13 residues. The J segment lost 7 bases and the V segment lost 7 bases, leaving 8 bases of the junction unmatched. The germline V gene has CDR1 SGHTA and CDR2 FQGNSA. CDR3 in DNA: TGTGCCAGCATACCGGGACAGGTACTTGGCTACACCTTC. Translated: CASIPGQVLGYTF.

The chain is built from TRBV19 and TRBJ1-1; D gene unclear. Germline CDR1 is LNHDA and CDR2 is SQIVND (reference sequence). This CDR3 spans 11 amino acids. V was trimmed by 2 bases and J by 6 bases, leaving 4 bases between them. CDR3 in amino acids: CASSISAEAFF. The CDR3 DNA reads as TGTGCCAGTAGTATATCAGCTGAAGCTTTCTTT.

The chain employs TRBV9 and TRBJ2-2, with 8 bases identical to TRBD1. The CDR3 covers 15 residues. With V trimmed by 1 base and J by 5 bases, 4 bases remained unmatched. The germline CDR1 and CDR2 sequences are SGDLS and YYNGEE. The CDR3 DNA reads as TGTGCCAGCAGCGTAACACAGGGGGGTACCGGGGAGCTGTTTTTT. It translates to CASSVTQGGTGELFF.

The CDR3 DNA reads TGCGCCAGCACTCCGGCGGGGGGAAGGAGGGGAAGAAGCATGAACACTGAAGCTTTCTTT. Residues: CASTPAGGRRGRSMNTEAFF. This chain uses TRBV10-1 with TRBJ1-1; D is perhaps TRBD1 (5 bases). The germline CDR1 and CDR2 sequences are WNHNN and SYGVQD (reference sequence). Trimming removed 7 bases at V and 0 bases at J, with 30 bases between. This CDR3 is built from 20 residues.

The chain couples TRBV18 to TRBJ2-5; D is undetermined. Germline V lookup: CDR1 KGHSH, CDR2 LQKENI. There are 13 residues in the CDR3. V was cut by 3 bases and J by 5 bases, with 10 bases left in between. This CDR3 reads CASSPAVMETQYF. CDR3 sequence (DNA): TGTGCCAGCTCACCCGCAGTCATGGAGACCCAGTACTTC.

The J gene is TRBJ1-3, the V gene TRBV4-3; unclear D gene. In germline, CDR1 is LGHNA, CDR2 YSLEER. Trimming took off 0 bases at V and 6 bases at J, with 6 bases between the two ends. The CDR3 consists of 13 residues. CDR3 sequence reads: CASSQELKNTIYF. CDR3 nucleotides: TGCGCCAGCAGCCAAGAATTAAAAAACACCATATATTTT.

This clone was recorded once. The chain has TRBV21-1 and TRBJ2-7; TRBD1 was called by the table and not checked on the DNA. TRBV21-1 constitutes a pseudogene. This CDR3 spans 14 amino acids. Here the CDR3 reads CASSKAHRQYEQYF. The CDR3 nucleotides are TGTGCCAGCAGCAAAGCCCACCGACAGTACGAGCAGTACTTC.

The V call is TRBV3-1 (or the pseudogene TRBV3-2), the J call TRBJ2-5; tentative D call: TRBD1 (6 bases). CDR3 size: 15 residues. CDR1 is LGHDT and CDR2 is YNNKEL in the germline V gene (reference sequence). Trimming stripped 0 bases from V and 1 base from J, with 9 bases between. The CDR3 reads CASSQEDSFQETQYF. The CDR3 coding sequence is TGTGCCAGCAGCCAAGAGGACAGTTTCCAAGAGACCCAGTACTTC.

The chain uses TRBV2 and TRBJ2-5; D ambiguous. Trimming took 6 bases from V and 5 from J, leaving 16 bases between them. This CDR3 comprises 14 residues. CDR1 and CDR2 (germline): SNHLY, FYNNEI. The CDR3 spells CASRVGRHVETQYF. CDR3 in DNA: TGTGCCAGCAGGGTCGGCAGGCACGTCGAGACCCAGTACTTC.